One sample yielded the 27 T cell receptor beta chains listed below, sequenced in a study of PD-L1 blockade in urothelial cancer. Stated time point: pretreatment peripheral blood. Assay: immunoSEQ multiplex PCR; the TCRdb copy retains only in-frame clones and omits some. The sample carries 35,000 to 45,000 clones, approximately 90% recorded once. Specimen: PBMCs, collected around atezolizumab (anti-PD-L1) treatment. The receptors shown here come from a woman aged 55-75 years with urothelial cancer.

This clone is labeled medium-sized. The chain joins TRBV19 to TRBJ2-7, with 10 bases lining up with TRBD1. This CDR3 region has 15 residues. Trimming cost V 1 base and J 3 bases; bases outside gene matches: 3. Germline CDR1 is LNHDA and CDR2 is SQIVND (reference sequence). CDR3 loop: CASSIGTGGNYEQYF. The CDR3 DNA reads TGTGCCAGTAGTATAGGGACAGGGGGGAACTACGAGCAGTACTTC.

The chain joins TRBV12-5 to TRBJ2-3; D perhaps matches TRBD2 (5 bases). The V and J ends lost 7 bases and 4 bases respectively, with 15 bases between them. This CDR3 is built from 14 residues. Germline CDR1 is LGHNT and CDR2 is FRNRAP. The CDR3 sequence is CASALAEGADTQYF. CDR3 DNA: TGTGCTAGTGCCCTTGCTGAGGGAGCAGATACGCAGTATTTT. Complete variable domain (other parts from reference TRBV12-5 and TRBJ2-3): DARVTQTPRHKVTEMGQEVTMRCQPILGHNTVFWYRQTMMQGLELLAYFRNRAPLDDSGMPKDRFSAEMPDATLATLKIQPSEPRDSAVYFCASALAEGADTQYFGPGTRLTVL.

CDR3 region: CASRLGTSGRLSSYNEQFF. The CDR3 DNA sequence: TGCGCCAGCAGACTCGGGACTAGCGGGAGGCTTAGCTCCTACAATGAGCAGTTCTTC. The chain employs TRBV10-2 and TRBJ2-1, with 15 nucleotides matching TRBD2. CDR3 length: 19 residues. Germline V CDR1 and CDR2: WSHSY, SAAADI. Losses at the gene ends were 6 bases for V and 0 bases for J; bases not matched to a gene: 9.

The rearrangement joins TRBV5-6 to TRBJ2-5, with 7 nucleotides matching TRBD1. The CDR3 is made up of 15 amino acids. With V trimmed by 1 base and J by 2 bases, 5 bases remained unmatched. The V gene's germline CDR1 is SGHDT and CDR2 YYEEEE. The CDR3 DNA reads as TGTGCCAGCAGCTTGCGACAGGGTGGTCAAGAGACCCAGTACTTC. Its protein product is CASSLRQGGQETQYF.

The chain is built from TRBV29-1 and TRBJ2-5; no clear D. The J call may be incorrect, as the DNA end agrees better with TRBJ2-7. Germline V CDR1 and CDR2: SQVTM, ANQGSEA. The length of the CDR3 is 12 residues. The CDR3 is CSVLELSYEQYF. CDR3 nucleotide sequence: TGCAGCGTCCTTGAGCTCTCCTACGAGCAGTACTTC.

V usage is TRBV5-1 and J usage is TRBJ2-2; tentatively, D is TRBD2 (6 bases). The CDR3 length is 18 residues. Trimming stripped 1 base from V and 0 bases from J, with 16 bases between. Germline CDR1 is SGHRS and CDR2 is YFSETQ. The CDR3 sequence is CASSLRLGGETNTGELFF. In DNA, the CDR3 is TGCGCCAGCAGCTTGCGATTGGGGGGAGAGACGAACACCGGGGAGCTGTTTTTT.

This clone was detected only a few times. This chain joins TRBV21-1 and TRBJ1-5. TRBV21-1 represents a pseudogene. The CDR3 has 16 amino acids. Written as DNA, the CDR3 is TGTGCCAGCAGCCTTCCGCGGGACGGACGCAATCAGCCCCAGCATTTT. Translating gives CASSLPRDGRNQPQHF.

This CDR3 reads CSVAFGLQQETQYF. For the CDR3, the DNA is TGCAGCGTTGCGTTTGGGCTTCAGCAAGAGACCCAGTACTTC. The chain combines TRBV29-1 with TRBJ2-5; no firm D call. The CDR3 spans 14 residues. V lost 4 bases and J lost 2, with 14 bases in between. Germline V gives CDR1 SQVTM, CDR2 ANQGSEA. Together with reference TRBV29-1 and TRBJ2-5, the CDR3 gives the full variable domain: SAVISQKPSRDICQRGTSLTIQCQVDSQVTMMFWYRQQPGQSLTLIATANQGSEATYESGFVIDKFPISRPNLTFSTLTVSNMSPEDSSIYLCSVAFGLQQETQYFGPGTRLLVL.

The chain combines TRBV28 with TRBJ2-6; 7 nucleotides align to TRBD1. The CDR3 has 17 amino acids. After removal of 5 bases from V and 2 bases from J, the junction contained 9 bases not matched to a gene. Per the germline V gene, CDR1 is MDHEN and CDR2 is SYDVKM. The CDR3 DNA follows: TGTGCCAGCAGTCGACTACAGGGGAACCCTGGGGCCAACGTCCTGACTTTC. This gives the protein CASSRLQGNPGANVLTF.

The CDR3 nucleotides read TGTGCCAGCAGCTTGGACCCGACAGGTCTTCAGCCCCAGCATTTT. Amino acid sequence: CASSLDPTGLQPQHF. V gene TRBV5-6 combines with J gene TRBJ1-5, with TRBD1 as a possible D gene (6 bases). Germline loops: CDR1 SGHDT, CDR2 YYEEEE. Trimming removed 0 bases at V and 6 bases at J, with 13 bases between. This CDR3 contains 15 residues.

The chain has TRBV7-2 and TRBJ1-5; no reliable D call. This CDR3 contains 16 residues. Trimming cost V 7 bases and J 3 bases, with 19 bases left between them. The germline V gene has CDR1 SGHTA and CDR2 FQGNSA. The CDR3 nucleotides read TGTGCCAGCAAACGAAGCGAAGCCCTATACAATCAGCCCCAGCATTTT. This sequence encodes CASKRSEALYNQPQHF.

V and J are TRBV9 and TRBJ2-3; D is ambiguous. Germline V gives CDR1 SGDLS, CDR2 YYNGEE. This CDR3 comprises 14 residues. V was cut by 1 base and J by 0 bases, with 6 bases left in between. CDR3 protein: CASSVLASTDTQYF. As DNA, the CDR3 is TGTGCCAGCAGCGTACTGGCAAGCACAGATACGCAGTATTTT.

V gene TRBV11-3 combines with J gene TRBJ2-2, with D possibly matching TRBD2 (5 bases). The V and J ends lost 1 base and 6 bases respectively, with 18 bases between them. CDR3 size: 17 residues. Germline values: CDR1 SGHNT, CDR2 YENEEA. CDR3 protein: CASSLARGGLRPGELFF. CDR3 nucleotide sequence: TGTGCCAGCAGCTTAGCCCGTGGCGGACTCCGACCCGGGGAGCTGTTTTTT. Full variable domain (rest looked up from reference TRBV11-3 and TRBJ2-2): EAGVVQSPRYKIIEKKQPVAFWCNPISGHNTLYWYLQNLGQGPELLIRYENEEAVDDSQLPKDRFSAERLKGVDSTLKIQPAELGDSAVYLCASSLARGGLRPGELFFGEGSRLTVL.

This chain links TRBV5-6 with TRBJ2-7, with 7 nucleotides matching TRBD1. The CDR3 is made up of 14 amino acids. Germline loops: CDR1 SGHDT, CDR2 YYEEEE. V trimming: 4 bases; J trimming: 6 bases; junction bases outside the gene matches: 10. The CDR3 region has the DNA TGTGCCAGCAGCCTTAGGACAGGAATAGGCGAGCAGTACTTC. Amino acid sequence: CASSLRTGIGEQYF.

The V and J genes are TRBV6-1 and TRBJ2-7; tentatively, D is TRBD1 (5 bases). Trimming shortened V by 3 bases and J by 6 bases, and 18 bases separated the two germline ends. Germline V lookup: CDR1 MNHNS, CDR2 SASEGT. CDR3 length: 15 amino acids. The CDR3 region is CASSEEWGHPGEQYF. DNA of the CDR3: TGTGCCAGCAGTGAGGAGTGGGGCCACCCCGGCGAGCAGTACTTC.

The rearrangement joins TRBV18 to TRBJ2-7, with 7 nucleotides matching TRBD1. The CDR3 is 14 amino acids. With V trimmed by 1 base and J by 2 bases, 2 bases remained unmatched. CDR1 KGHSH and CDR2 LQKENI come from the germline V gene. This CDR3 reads CASSPRDRAYEQYF. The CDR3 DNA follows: TGTGCCAGCTCACCACGAGACAGGGCCTACGAGCAGTACTTC.

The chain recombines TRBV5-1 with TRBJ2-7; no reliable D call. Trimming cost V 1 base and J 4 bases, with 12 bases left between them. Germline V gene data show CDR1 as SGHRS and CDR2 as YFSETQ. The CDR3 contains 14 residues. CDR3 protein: CASSLTQTFYEQYF. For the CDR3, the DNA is TGCGCCAGCAGCTTGACCCAGACTTTTTACGAGCAGTACTTC.

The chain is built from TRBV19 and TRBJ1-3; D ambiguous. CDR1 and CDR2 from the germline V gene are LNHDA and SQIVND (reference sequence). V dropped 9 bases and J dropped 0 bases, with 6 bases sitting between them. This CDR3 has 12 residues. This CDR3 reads CASESSGNTIYF. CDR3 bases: TGTGCCAGCGAGAGCTCTGGAAACACCATATATTTT.

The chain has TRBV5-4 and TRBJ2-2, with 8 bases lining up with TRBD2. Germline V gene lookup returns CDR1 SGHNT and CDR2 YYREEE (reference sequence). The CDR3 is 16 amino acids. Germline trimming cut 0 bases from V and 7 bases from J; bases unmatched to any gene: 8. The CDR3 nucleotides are TGTGCCAGCAGCTTGGCGGCTAGCGGGTTCCTCGGGGAGCTGTTTTTT. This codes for CASSLAASGFLGELFF.

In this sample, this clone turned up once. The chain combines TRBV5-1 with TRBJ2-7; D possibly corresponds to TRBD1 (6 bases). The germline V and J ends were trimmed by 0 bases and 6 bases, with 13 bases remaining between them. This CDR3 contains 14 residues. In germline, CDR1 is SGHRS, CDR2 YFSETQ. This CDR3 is CASSLGDARGEQYF. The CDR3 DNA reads TGCGCCAGCAGCTTGGGCGACGCCAGGGGCGAGCAGTACTTC.

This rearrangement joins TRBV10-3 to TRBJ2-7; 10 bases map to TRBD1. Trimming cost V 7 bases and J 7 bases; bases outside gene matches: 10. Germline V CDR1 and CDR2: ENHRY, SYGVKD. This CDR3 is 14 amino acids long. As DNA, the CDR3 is TGTGCCATCAAACGGACAGGGGGGGAAGTAGAGCAGTACTTC. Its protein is CAIKRTGGEVEQYF.

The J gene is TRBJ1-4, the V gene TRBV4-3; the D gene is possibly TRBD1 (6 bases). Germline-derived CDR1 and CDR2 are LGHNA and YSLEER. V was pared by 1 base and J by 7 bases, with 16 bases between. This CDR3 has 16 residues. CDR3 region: CASSQVKYREGEKLFF. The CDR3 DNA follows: TGCGCCAGCAGCCAAGTAAAATACAGGGAGGGTGAAAAACTGTTTTTT.

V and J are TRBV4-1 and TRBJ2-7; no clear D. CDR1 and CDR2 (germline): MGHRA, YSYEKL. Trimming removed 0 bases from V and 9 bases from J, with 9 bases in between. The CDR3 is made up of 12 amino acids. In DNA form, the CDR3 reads TGCGCCAGCAGCCAAGATCACGGTCGGCAGTACTTC. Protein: CASSQDHGRQYF.

The CDR3: CASSAPGTSGSLVEQYF. The CDR3 DNA reads as TGCGCCAGCAGCGCCCCCGGGACTAGCGGGAGTTTAGTCGAGCAGTACTTC. The rearrangement joins TRBV5-1 to TRBJ2-7, with 14 bases matching TRBD2. The CDR3 is made up of 17 amino acids. Germline values: CDR1 SGHRS, CDR2 YFSETQ. V was clipped by 4 bases and J by 6 bases; unmatched bases: 12.

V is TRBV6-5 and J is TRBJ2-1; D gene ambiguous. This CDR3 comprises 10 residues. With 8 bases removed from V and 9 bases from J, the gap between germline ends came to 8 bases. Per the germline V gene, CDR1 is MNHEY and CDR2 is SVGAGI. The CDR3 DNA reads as TGTGCCAGCGGAGAGTCTGAGCAGTTCTTC. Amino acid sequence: CASGESEQFF.

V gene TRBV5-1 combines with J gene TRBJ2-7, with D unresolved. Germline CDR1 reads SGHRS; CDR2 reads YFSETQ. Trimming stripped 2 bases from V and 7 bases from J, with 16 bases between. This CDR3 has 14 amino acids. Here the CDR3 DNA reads TGCGCCAGCAGCTTACAGTCGACCCCTGGGGAGCAGTACTTC. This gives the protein CASSLQSTPGEQYF.

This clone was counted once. The CDR3 is CATSGGQGIFQPQHF. The CDR3 region has the DNA TGTGCCACCAGCGGGGGACAGGGGATTTTTCAGCCCCAGCATTTT. V is TRBV15 and J is TRBJ1-5; TRBD1 agrees at 10 bases. V dropped 5 bases and J dropped 6; count of bases not matched to a gene: 7. Germline assignment: CDR1 LNHNV and CDR2 YYDKDF (reference sequence). CDR3 size: 15 residues.